This T cell receptor (beta chain) is drawn from a study of T cell changes during pregnancy in multiple sclerosis. Method: immunoSEQ multiplex PCR; TCRdb's copy keeps in-frame clones and lacks some. The table shows around 64,000 clones, with approximately 91% occurring only once. The specimen comprised CD4+ T cells from peripheral blood mononuclear cells, sampled after pregnancy. The source of this sequence is a female donor with multiple sclerosis, enrolled in a pregnancy study.

This CDR3 reads CAWSSAGQGRIGYTF. The DNA for the CDR3 is TGTGCCTGGAGTTCAGCTGGACAGGGCAGGATTGGCTACACCTTC. This rearrangement joins TRBV30 to TRBJ1-2, with 8 nucleotides matching TRBD1. The J segment lost 7 bases and the V segment lost 2 bases, leaving 12 bases of the junction unmatched. Germline values: CDR1 GTSNPN, CDR2 SVGIG (reference sequence). This CDR3 is 15 amino acids long.